This TCR beta chain was identified in a study of shared T cell receptors in the human thymus. The V gene lost 0 bases and the J gene lost 0 bases, with 17 bases spanning the gap. The CDR3 consists of 19 residues. Germline lookup yields CDR1 SGHAT and CDR2 FQNNGV. The repertoire was sequenced with immunoSEQ multiplex PCR; TCRdb's copy has only in-frame clones and lacks some. The sample carries hundreds of thousands of clones, 75% to 80% recorded once. The data were also submitted as part of a second study, on human thymus T cells. That report notes: Resections removed during corrective heart surgery provided the thymus tissue used. Thymic and blood repertoires appeared to show biased V and J gene usage. Unrelated people showed highly overlapping thymic repertoires, related research reported.

The genes are TRBV11-2 and TRBJ2-2, with a tentative D call TRBD1 (6 bases). The TCR sequence derives from a boy less than two years old with a congenital heart defect. The specimen was thymocytes. This CDR3 reads CASSLDYGPGHSNTGELFF. The CDR3 nucleotides read TGTGCCAGCAGCTTAGACTACGGTCCGGGACACTCGAACACCGGGGAGCTGTTTTTT.